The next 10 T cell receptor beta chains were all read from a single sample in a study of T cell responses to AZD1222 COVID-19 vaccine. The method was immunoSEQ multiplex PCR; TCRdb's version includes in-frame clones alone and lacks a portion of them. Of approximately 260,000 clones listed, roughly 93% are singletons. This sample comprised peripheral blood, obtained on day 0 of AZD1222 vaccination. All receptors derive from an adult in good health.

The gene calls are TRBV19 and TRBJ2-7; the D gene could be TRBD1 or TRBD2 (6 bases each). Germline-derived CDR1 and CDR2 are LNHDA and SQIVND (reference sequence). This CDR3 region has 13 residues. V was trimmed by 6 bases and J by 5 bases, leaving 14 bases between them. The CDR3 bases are TGTGCCAGTAGCTGGGGGGCTCGGGACGAGCAGTACTTC. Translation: CASSWGARDEQYF. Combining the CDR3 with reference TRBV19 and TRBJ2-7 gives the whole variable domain DGGITQSPKYLFRKEGQNVTLSCEQNLNHDAMYWYRQDPGQGLRLIYYSQIVNDFQKGDIAEGYSVSREKKESFPLTVTSAQKNPTAFYLCASSWGARDEQYFGPGTRLTVT.

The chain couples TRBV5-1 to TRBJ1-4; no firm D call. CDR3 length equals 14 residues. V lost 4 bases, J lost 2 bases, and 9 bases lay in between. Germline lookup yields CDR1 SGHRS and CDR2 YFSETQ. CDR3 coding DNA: TGCGCCAGCAGCGTAGATTATACTAATGAAAAACTGTTTTTT. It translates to CASSVDYTNEKLFF.

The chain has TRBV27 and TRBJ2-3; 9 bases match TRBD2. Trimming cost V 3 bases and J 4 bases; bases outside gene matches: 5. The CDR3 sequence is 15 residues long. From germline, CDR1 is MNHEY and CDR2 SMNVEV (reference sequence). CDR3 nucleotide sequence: TGTGCCAGCAGTTTGGGCGGGAGGGGGGCAGATACGCAGTATTTT. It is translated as CASSLGGRGADTQYF.

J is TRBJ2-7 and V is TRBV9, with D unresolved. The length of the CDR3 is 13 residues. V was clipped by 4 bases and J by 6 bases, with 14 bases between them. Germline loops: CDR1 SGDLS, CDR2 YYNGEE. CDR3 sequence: CASSPSRIGEQYF. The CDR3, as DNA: TGTGCCAGCAGCCCAAGTCGCATCGGCGAGCAGTACTTC.

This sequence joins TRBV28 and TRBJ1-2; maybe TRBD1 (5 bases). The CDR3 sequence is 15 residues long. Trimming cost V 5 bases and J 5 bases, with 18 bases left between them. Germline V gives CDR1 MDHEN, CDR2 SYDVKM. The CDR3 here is CASSPTSQGLYGYTF. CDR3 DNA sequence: TGTGCCAGCAGTCCGACTTCCCAGGGCCTTTATGGCTACACCTTC.

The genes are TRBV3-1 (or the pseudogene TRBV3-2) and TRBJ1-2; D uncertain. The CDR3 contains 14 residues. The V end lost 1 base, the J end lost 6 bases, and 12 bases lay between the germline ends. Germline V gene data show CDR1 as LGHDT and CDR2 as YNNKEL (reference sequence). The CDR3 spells CASSQVGGMDGYTF. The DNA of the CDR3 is TGTGCCAGCAGCCAAGTTGGAGGGATGGATGGCTACACCTTC.

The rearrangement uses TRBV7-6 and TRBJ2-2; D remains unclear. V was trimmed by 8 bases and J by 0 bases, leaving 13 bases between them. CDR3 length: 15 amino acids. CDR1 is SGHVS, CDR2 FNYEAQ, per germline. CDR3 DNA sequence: TGTGCCAGCGCCCCTGCGCTTACGAACACCGGGGAGCTGTTTTTT. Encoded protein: CASAPALTNTGELFF.

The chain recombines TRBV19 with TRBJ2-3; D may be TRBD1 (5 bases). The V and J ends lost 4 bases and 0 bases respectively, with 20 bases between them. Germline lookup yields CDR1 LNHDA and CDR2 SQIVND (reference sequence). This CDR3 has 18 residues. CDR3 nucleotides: TGTGCCAGTAGTAGAAAGATTTCCCAGGGCTCTAGCACAGATACGCAGTATTTT. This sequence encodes CASSRKISQGSSTDTQYF. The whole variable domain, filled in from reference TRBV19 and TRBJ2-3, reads DGGITQSPKYLFRKEGQNVTLSCEQNLNHDAMYWYRQDPGQGLRLIYYSQIVNDFQKGDIAEGYSVSREKKESFPLTVTSAQKNPTAFYLCASSRKISQGSSTDTQYFGPGTRLTVL.

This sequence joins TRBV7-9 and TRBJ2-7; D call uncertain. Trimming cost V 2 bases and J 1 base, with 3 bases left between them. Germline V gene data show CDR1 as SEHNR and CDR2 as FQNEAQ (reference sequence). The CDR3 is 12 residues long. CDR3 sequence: CASSLMSYEQYF. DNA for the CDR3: TGTGCCAGCAGCTTAATGTCCTACGAGCAGTACTTC.

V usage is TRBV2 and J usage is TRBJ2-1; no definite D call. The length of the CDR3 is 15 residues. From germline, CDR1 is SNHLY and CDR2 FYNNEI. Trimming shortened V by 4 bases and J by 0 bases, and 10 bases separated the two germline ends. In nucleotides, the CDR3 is TGTGCCAGCAGTGGAACGTCGAGCTCCTACAATGAGCAGTTCTTC. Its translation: CASSGTSSSYNEQFF.